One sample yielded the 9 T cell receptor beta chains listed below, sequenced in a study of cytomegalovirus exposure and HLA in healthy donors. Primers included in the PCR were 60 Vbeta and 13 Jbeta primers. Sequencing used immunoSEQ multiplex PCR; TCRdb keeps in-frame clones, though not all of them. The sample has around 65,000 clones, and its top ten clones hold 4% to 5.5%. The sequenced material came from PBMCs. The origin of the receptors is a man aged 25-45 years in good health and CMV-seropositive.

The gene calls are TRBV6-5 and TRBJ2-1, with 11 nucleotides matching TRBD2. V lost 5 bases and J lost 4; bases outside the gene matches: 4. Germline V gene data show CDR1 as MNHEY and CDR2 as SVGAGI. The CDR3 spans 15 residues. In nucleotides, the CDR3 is TGTGCCAGCAGTCACGGGACTAGCGGATACAATGAGCAGTTCTTC. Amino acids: CASSHGTSGYNEQFF.

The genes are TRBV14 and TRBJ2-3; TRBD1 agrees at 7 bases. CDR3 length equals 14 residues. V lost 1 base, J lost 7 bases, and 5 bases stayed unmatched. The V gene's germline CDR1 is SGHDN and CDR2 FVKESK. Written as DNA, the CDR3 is TGTGCCAGCAGCCAAGCTAACAGGGGACATACGCAGTATTTT. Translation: CASSQANRGHTQYF.

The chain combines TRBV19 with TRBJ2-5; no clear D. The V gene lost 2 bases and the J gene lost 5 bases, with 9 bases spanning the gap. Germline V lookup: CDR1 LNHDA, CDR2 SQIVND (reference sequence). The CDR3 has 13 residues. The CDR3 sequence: CASSILPRETQYF. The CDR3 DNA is TGTGCCAGTAGTATACTTCCGAGGGAGACCCAGTACTTC.

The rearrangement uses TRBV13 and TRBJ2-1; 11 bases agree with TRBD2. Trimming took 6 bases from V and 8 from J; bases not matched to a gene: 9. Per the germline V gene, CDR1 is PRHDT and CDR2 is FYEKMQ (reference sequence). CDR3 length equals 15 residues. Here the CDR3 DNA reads TGTGCCAGCAGACCACTAGCGGGGGATCACGATGAGCAGTTCTTC. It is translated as CASRPLAGDHDEQFF.

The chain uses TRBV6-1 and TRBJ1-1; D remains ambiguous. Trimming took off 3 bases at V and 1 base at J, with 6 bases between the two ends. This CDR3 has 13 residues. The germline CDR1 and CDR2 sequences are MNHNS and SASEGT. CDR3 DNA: TGTGCCAGCAGTGAGCGGCCGAACACTGAAGCTTTCTTT. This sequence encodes CASSERPNTEAFF.

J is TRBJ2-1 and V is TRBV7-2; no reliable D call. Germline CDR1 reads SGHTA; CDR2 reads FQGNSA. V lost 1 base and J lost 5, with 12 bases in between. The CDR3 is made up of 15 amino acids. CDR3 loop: CASSLVPAANNEQFF. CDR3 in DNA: TGTGCCAGCAGCTTAGTCCCGGCGGCCAACAATGAGCAGTTCTTC.

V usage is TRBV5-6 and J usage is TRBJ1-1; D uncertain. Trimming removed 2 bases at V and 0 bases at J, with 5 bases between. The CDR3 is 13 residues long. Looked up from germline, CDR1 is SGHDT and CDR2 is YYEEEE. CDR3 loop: CASSFSLNTEAFF. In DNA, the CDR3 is TGTGCCAGCAGCTTCAGTTTGAACACTGAAGCTTTCTTT.

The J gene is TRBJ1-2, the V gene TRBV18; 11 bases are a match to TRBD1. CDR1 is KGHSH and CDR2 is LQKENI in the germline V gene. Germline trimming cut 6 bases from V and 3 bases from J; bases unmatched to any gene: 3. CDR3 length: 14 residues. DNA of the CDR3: TGTGCCAGCTCTCGGGACAGGGGGGACTATGGCTACACCTTC. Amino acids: CASSRDRGDYGYTF. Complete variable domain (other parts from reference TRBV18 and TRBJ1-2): NAGVMQNPRHLVRRRGQEARLRCSPMKGHSHVYWYRQLPEEGLKFMVYLQKENIIDESGMPKERFSAEFPKEGPSILRIQQVVRGDSAAYFCASSRDRGDYGYTFGSGTRLTVV.

The CDR3 protein is CASSPYDVSYEQYF. CDR3 coding DNA: TGCGCCAGCAGCCCATATGATGTCTCCTACGAGCAGTACTTC. The V call is TRBV4-1, the J call TRBJ2-5; D call uncertain. The J call may be mistaken, given a closer DNA end match to TRBJ2-7. The CDR3 extends over 14 amino acids. CDR1 is MGHRA and CDR2 is YSYEKL in the germline V gene.